This is a list of T cell receptor beta chains from one sample in a study of molecular identifiers for immune sequencing clone quantification. Using its own MiXCR run on the PCR reads, TCRdb lists one record per CDR3 protein. The sample holds 50,000 to 65,000 distinct CDR3 sequences, 25% seen once. Sequencing used naive CD8+ T cells from blood, with Jurkat cell RNA spiked in. These receptors all stem from a human donor in good health. Some libraries in this study had Jurkat cell RNA spiked in. CDR3s include the opening cysteine and the closing phenylalanine or tryptophan. Fields, in order: J gene, CDR3 length, V gene, clone size, D gene, CDR3 protein, CDR3 DNA. The D gene is left open where the match is weak. A clone size is listed for some rows: how often the clone was seen (once, few, many), or a class if it is expanded.

j_gene: TRBJ2-7; len: 12; v_gene: TRBV3-1; abundance: many; d_gene: NA; CDR3aa: CASSPPGYEQYF; CDR3nt: TGTGCCAGCAGTCCCCCGGGGTACGAGCAGTACTTC
j_gene: TRBJ2-2; len: 15; v_gene: TRBV4-1; abundance: many; d_gene: NA; CDR3aa: CASSPLGPQIGELFF; CDR3nt: TGCGCCAGCAGCCCTCTCGGGCCCCAGATCGGGGAGCTGTTTTTT
j_gene: TRBJ2-3; len: 14; v_gene: TRBV28; abundance: many; d_gene: NA; CDR3aa: CASKRPLSTDTQYF; CDR3nt: TGTGCGAGCAAGCGTCCACTTAGCACAGATACGCAGTATTTT
j_gene: TRBJ2-5; len: 14; v_gene: TRBV5-1; abundance: many; d_gene: NA; CDR3aa: CASSLLSEQETQYF; CDR3nt: TGCGCCAGCAGCTTGTTAAGCGAACAAGAGACCCAGTACTTC
j_gene: TRBJ1-5; len: 14; v_gene: TRBV15; abundance: many; d_gene: NA; CDR3aa: CATSDRNRNQPQHF; CDR3nt: TGTGCCACCAGCGATAGGAACCGCAATCAGCCCCAGCATTTT
j_gene: TRBJ2-7; len: 14; v_gene: TRBV4-1; abundance: many; d_gene: NA; CDR3aa: CASSQLRASYEQYF; CDR3nt: TGCGCCAGCAGCCAACTCAGGGCTTCCTACGAGCAGTACTTC
j_gene: TRBJ2-3; len: 19; v_gene: TRBV6-1; abundance: many; d_gene: TRBD2; CDR3aa: CASSVPGLAGLLAGDTQYF; CDR3nt: TGTGCCAGCAGTGTACCGGGACTAGCGGGCCTTCTCGCGGGAGATACGCAGTATTTT
j_gene: TRBJ1-6; len: 17; v_gene: TRBV4-3; abundance: many; d_gene: TRBD1; CDR3aa: CASSQVTGQGKGSPLHF; CDR3nt: TGCGCCAGCAGCCAAGTTACGGGACAGGGAAAGGGTTCACCCCTCCACTTT
j_gene: TRBJ1-1; len: 16; v_gene: TRBV12-3/TRBV12-4; abundance: many; d_gene: NA; CDR3aa: CASSLSLRTLNTEAFF; CDR3nt: TGTGCCAGCAGTTTAAGTTTGAGGACACTGAACACTGAAGCTTTCTTT
j_gene: TRBJ2-3; len: 18; v_gene: TRBV6-1; abundance: many; d_gene: TRBD2; CDR3aa: CASSDIAGGDITTDTQYF; CDR3nt: TGTGCCAGCAGTGATATAGCGGGGGGGGACATAACCACAGATACGCAGTATTTT
j_gene: TRBJ2-7; len: 13; v_gene: TRBV6-5; abundance: few; d_gene: NA; CDR3aa: CASSYKEAYEQYF; CDR3nt: TGTGCCAGCAGTTACAAAGAAGCCTACGAGCAGTACTTC
j_gene: TRBJ2-7; len: 15; v_gene: TRBV19; abundance: many; d_gene: TRBD1; CDR3aa: CASSVNRDRGYEQYF; CDR3nt: TGTGCCAGTAGCGTTAATCGGGACAGGGGTTACGAGCAGTACTTC
j_gene: TRBJ1-1; len: 13; v_gene: TRBV29-1; abundance: many; d_gene: NA; CDR3aa: CSVVKGEYTEAFF; CDR3nt: TGCAGCGTTGTAAAAGGGGAGTACACTGAAGCTTTCTTT
j_gene: TRBJ2-5; len: 18; v_gene: TRBV7-6; abundance: many; d_gene: NA; CDR3aa: CASSLARWGGGNQETQYF; CDR3nt: TGTGCCAGCAGCTTAGCGAGATGGGGCGGGGGCAATCAAGAGACCCAGTACTTC
j_gene: TRBJ1-1; len: 14; v_gene: TRBV4-3; abundance: many; d_gene: NA; CDR3aa: CASSPEDGWPEAFF; CDR3nt: TGCGCCAGCAGCCCAGAGGATGGATGGCCTGAAGCTTTCTTT
j_gene: TRBJ2-7; len: 14; v_gene: TRBV7-9; abundance: many; d_gene: NA; CDR3aa: CASSSPPRSYEQYF; CDR3nt: TGTGCCAGCAGCTCACCGCCCCGCTCCTACGAGCAGTACTTC
j_gene: TRBJ1-2; len: 13; v_gene: TRBV20-1; abundance: few; d_gene: TRBD1; CDR3aa: CSAFPETGGGYTF; CDR3nt: TGCAGTGCTTTCCCGGAGACAGGGGGCGGCTACACCTTC
j_gene: TRBJ2-7; len: 14; v_gene: TRBV6-5; abundance: many; d_gene: TRBD2; CDR3aa: CASQIWEGAYEQYF; CDR3nt: TGTGCCAGCCAAATCTGGGAGGGAGCTTACGAGCAGTACTTC
j_gene: TRBJ2-2; len: 12; v_gene: TRBV29-1; abundance: many; d_gene: NA; CDR3aa: CSVGQGSGELFF; CDR3nt: TGCAGCGTTGGTCAGGGTTCCGGGGAGCTGTTTTTT
j_gene: TRBJ2-1; len: 16; v_gene: TRBV11-3; abundance: few; d_gene: TRBD1; CDR3aa: CASSTGSRDSYNEQFF; CDR3nt: TGTGCCAGCAGCACAGGCAGCCGGGACAGCTACAATGAGCAGTTCTTC
j_gene: TRBJ2-2; len: 13; v_gene: TRBV6-2/TRBV6-3; abundance: NA; d_gene: NA; CDR3aa: CAGCRANTGELFF; CDR3nt: TGTGCCGGCTGCAGGGCGAACACCGGGGAGCTGTTTTTT
j_gene: TRBJ2-3; len: 16; v_gene: TRBV5-6; abundance: many; d_gene: TRBD1; CDR3aa: CASSIGTEPSTDTQYF; CDR3nt: TGTGCCAGCAGCATAGGGACAGAGCCGAGCACAGATACGCAGTATTTT
j_gene: TRBJ2-7; len: 15; v_gene: TRBV28; abundance: NA; d_gene: NA; CDR3aa: CASCFGGQGGLRQYF; CDR3nt: TGTGCCAGCTGTTTCGGGGGGCAGGGGGGGCTTCGGCAGTACTTC
j_gene: TRBJ2-5; len: 15; v_gene: TRBV4-3; abundance: many; d_gene: NA; CDR3aa: CASSQDRGGQETQYF; CDR3nt: TGCGCCAGCAGCCAAGATCGCGGTGGCCAAGAGACCCAGTACTTC
j_gene: TRBJ1-1; len: 11; v_gene: TRBV6-5; abundance: many; d_gene: NA; CDR3aa: CASSRGPRAFF; CDR3nt: TGTGCCAGCAGTCGGGGCCCGAGGGCTTTCTTT
j_gene: TRBJ2-5; len: 14; v_gene: TRBV28; abundance: many; d_gene: TRBD1; CDR3aa: CASSPRTGGQTQYF; CDR3nt: TGTGCCAGCAGTCCCCGGACAGGGGGGCAGACCCAGTACTTC
j_gene: TRBJ2-7; len: 16; v_gene: TRBV7-9; abundance: many; d_gene: TRBD1; CDR3aa: CASSSPDRMEYYEQYF; CDR3nt: TGTGCCAGCAGCTCCCCGGACAGGATGGAGTACTACGAGCAGTACTTC
j_gene: TRBJ2-7; len: 16; v_gene: TRBV5-1; abundance: many; d_gene: NA; CDR3aa: CASSLEAASPGGEQYF; CDR3nt: TGCGCCAGCAGCTTGGAAGCAGCCTCTCCCGGGGGCGAGCAGTACTTC
j_gene: TRBJ1-5; len: 14; v_gene: TRBV12-3/TRBV12-4; abundance: few; d_gene: NA; CDR3aa: CASSLGRTNQPQHF; CDR3nt: TGTGCCAGCAGTTTGGGGCGGACAAATCAGCCCCAGCATTTT
j_gene: TRBJ2-7; len: 10; v_gene: TRBV5-1; abundance: many; d_gene: NA; CDR3aa: CASTLPWQYF; CDR3nt: TGCGCCAGCACTCTCCCTTGGCAGTACTTC
j_gene: TRBJ1-2; len: 12; v_gene: TRBV5-4; abundance: many; d_gene: NA; CDR3aa: CASSLVGNGYTF; CDR3nt: TGTGCCAGCAGCTTGGTTGGCAATGGCTACACCTTC
j_gene: TRBJ2-2; len: 15; v_gene: TRBV27; abundance: NA; d_gene: NA; CDR3aa: CASSLLWQATGELFF; CDR3nt: TGTGCCAGCAGTTTATTATGGCAGGCCACCGGGGAGCTGTTTTTT
j_gene: TRBJ2-5; len: 15; v_gene: TRBV10-1; abundance: NA; d_gene: TRBD1; CDR3aa: CASSETTGGRETQYF; CDR3nt: TGCGCCAGCAGTGAGACAACAGGGGGCCGAGAGACCCAGTACTTC
j_gene: TRBJ1-3; len: 19; v_gene: TRBV4-1; abundance: many; d_gene: NA; CDR3aa: CASSQGEGISPDSGNTIYF; CDR3nt: TGCGCCAGCAGCCAAGGGGAGGGGATCTCACCCGACTCTGGAAACACCATATATTTT
j_gene: TRBJ2-3; len: 19; v_gene: TRBV6-2/TRBV6-3; abundance: many; d_gene: TRBD2; CDR3aa: CASSPLPGTSDLGGDTQYF; CDR3nt: TGTGCCAGCAGCCCTCTCCCCGGGACTAGCGACCTCGGGGGTGATACGCAGTATTTT
j_gene: TRBJ2-5; len: 15; v_gene: TRBV7-3; abundance: many; d_gene: TRBD2; CDR3aa: CASSLLAGGEETQYF; CDR3nt: TGTGCCAGCAGCTTATTAGCGGGAGGGGAAGAGACCCAGTACTTC
j_gene: TRBJ2-7; len: 16; v_gene: TRBV7-6; abundance: NA; d_gene: NA; CDR3aa: CASSQGSSHRSYEQYF; CDR3nt: TGTGCCAGCAGCCAAGGAAGCAGTCATCGCTCCTATGAACAATACTTC
j_gene: TRBJ2-4; len: 16; v_gene: TRBV19; abundance: many; d_gene: NA; CDR3aa: CASSSGQRSYKNIQYF; CDR3nt: TGTGCCAGTAGCTCAGGGCAGAGGTCTTACAAAAACATTCAGTACTTC
j_gene: TRBJ1-6; len: 14; v_gene: TRBV27; abundance: many; d_gene: TRBD1; CDR3aa: CATQTGGGNSPLHF; CDR3nt: TGTGCCACCCAGACAGGGGGCGGTAATTCACCCCTCCACTTT
j_gene: TRBJ2-3; len: 15; v_gene: TRBV7-8; abundance: many; d_gene: NA; CDR3aa: CASSPRDPRTDTQYF; CDR3nt: TGTGCCAGCAGCCCCCGGGACCCAAGGACAGATACGCAGTATTTT
j_gene: TRBJ1-4; len: 17; v_gene: TRBV7-9; abundance: many; d_gene: NA; CDR3aa: CASSDRTRPRTNEKLFF; CDR3nt: TGTGCCAGCAGCGACAGGACTCGCCCCCGAACTAATGAAAAACTGTTTTTT
j_gene: TRBJ1-4; len: 14; v_gene: TRBV18; abundance: many; d_gene: NA; CDR3aa: CASSPTVDEEKLFF; CDR3nt: TGTGCCAGCTCACCGACAGTGGATGAAGAAAAACTGTTTTTT
j_gene: TRBJ2-5; len: 14; v_gene: TRBV20-1; abundance: many; d_gene: NA; CDR3aa: CSAQVVGPSETQYF; CDR3nt: TGCAGTGCTCAAGTGGTTGGACCCTCTGAGACCCAGTACTTC
j_gene: TRBJ1-2; len: 15; v_gene: TRBV7-9; abundance: NA; d_gene: NA; CDR3aa: CASSQDDLPNYGYTF; CDR3nt: TGTGCCAGCAGCCAAGATGATTTACCTAACTATGGCTACACCTTC
j_gene: TRBJ2-4; len: 14; v_gene: TRBV2; abundance: NA; d_gene: TRBD2; CDR3aa: CASSETSGSSIQYF; CDR3nt: TGTGCCAGCAGTGAGACTAGCGGGAGTAGCATTCAGTACTTC